The next 32 T cell receptor beta chains were all read from a single sample in a study of T cell responses to AZD1222 COVID-19 vaccine. Measured with immunoSEQ multiplex PCR; TCRdb has only the in-frame clones, and not every one. Counted here are approximately 98,000 clones, just over 85% occurring once; the ten biggest clones make up 3% to 3.5%. Sample: peripheral blood, taken on day 0 of AZD1222 vaccination. The source is an adult in good health.

This chain joins TRBV6-6 and TRBJ2-7, with D possibly matching TRBD2 (5 bases). V shed 8 bases and J shed 6 bases, with 23 bases lying between them. Germline V lookup: CDR1 MNHNY, CDR2 SVGAGI (reference sequence). The CDR3 is made up of 15 amino acids. CDR3 DNA sequence: TGTGCCAGCCACGACGGAGTATGGGTAGCGCGCGAGCAGTACTTC. Amino acid sequence: CASHDGVWVAREQYF.

This clone has a single count. The CDR3 is CASSESGFLLGEPQHF. The DNA of the CDR3 is TGTGCCAGCAGTGAATCTGGGTTCCTGTTAGGAGAGCCCCAGCATTTT. The chain has TRBV6-1 and TRBJ1-5, with D uncertain. V was clipped by 2 bases and J by 8 bases, with 19 bases between them. The germline CDR1 and CDR2 sequences are MNHNS and SASEGT. The CDR3 is 16 amino acids.

The V and J genes are TRBV7-8 and TRBJ1-1, with a possible D match to TRBD1 (5 bases). Deletions cut 5 bases from V and 3 bases from J, with 16 bases between. The germline V gene has CDR1 SGHVS and CDR2 FQNEAQ. This CDR3 has 15 residues. CDR3 protein: CASSGIQGGYTEAFF. CDR3 DNA sequence: TGTGCCAGCAGCGGAATTCAGGGCGGTTACACTGAAGCTTTCTTT.

The genes are TRBV28 and TRBJ1-6, with TRBD1 matching over 9 bases. The V gene's germline CDR1 is MDHEN and CDR2 SYDVKM. J gave up 10 bases and V 5 bases, and 6 bases lay outside the gene matches. The CDR3 extends over 14 amino acids. The CDR3, as DNA: TGTGCCAGCAGTGGAGGGACAGGGCCCTCACCCCTCCACTTT. Translated, it gives CASSGGTGPSPLHF.

The V gene is TRBV11-3, the J gene TRBJ2-1, with 9 bases aligning to TRBD2. Trimming cost V 1 base and J 7 bases; bases outside gene matches: 11. Germline V gene data show CDR1 as SGHNT and CDR2 as YENEEA. There are 17 residues in the CDR3. The chain's CDR3 is CASSLGSLAGRGNEQFF. CDR3 DNA sequence: TGTGCCAGCAGCTTAGGCTCCCTAGCGGGGAGGGGTAATGAGCAGTTCTTC.

This rearrangement joins TRBV6-5 to TRBJ2-1; no firm D call. CDR1 and CDR2 (germline): MNHEY, SVGAGI. The CDR3 loop spans 14 amino acids. Trimming removed 0 bases from V and 4 bases from J, with 7 bases in between. This chain's CDR3 is CASSYSFSYNEQFF. The CDR3 region has the DNA TGTGCCAGCAGTTACTCGTTTAGTTACAATGAGCAGTTCTTC.

The chain joins TRBV28 to TRBJ1-5; D is possibly TRBD1 (5 bases). The V end lost 0 bases, the J end lost 7 bases, and 10 bases lay between the germline ends. This CDR3 is 14 amino acids long. Germline V gene sequence: CDR1 MDHEN, CDR2 SYDVKM. This chain's CDR3 is CASSLWSGNQPQHF. The CDR3 region has the DNA TGTGCCAGCAGTTTATGGTCAGGGAACCAGCCCCAGCATTTT.

V and J are TRBV5-1 and TRBJ2-3; 7 bases align to TRBD1. With 3 bases clipped from V and 6 bases from J, the junction kept 7 bases outside the gene matches. The CDR3 runs 14 residues. CDR1 is SGHRS and CDR2 is YFSETQ in the germline V gene. CDR3 sequence: CASSSTGVKDTQYF. The CDR3, as DNA: TGCGCCAGCAGCTCAACAGGGGTTAAGGATACGCAGTATTTT.

CDR3 protein: CASSVGVVSNGYTF. As DNA, the CDR3 is TGTGCCAGCAGCGTCGGCGTCGTGAGCAATGGCTACACCTTC. V is TRBV5-8 and J is TRBJ1-2; no clear D gene. Germline CDR1 reads SGHTS; CDR2 reads YDEGEE. The CDR3 consists of 14 residues. With 4 bases removed from V and 6 bases from J, the gap between germline ends came to 16 bases.

CDR3 nucleotides: TGTGCCAGCAGTTCCACCTGGAATTCACCCCTCCACTTT. Translating it yields CASSSTWNSPLHF. The V gene is TRBV6-5, the J gene TRBJ1-6; D remains ambiguous. V dropped 4 bases and J dropped 7 bases, with 8 bases sitting between them. The CDR3 has 13 amino acids. CDR1 is MNHEY, CDR2 SVGAGI, per germline.

CDR3 residues: CASRGGQGLGTEAFF. The CDR3 nucleotides read TGTGCCAGCAGGGGGGGACAGGGTTTGGGCACTGAAGCTTTCTTT. This chain connects TRBV2 to TRBJ1-1, with 9 bases fitting TRBD1. The CDR3 sequence is 15 residues long. Germline lookup yields CDR1 SNHLY and CDR2 FYNNEI. J was trimmed by 4 bases and V by 6 bases; bases with no gene match: 9.

The chain uses TRBV5-8 and TRBJ1-5, with 7 nucleotides matching TRBD1. The CDR3 is 15 amino acids. Germline assignment: CDR1 SGHTS and CDR2 YDEGEE. J gave up 9 bases and V 3 bases, and 12 bases lay outside the gene matches. The CDR3 DNA reads as TGTGCCAGCAGCTCCACCGGGACAGCGAGTCGGCCCCAGCATTTT. Translating gives CASSSTGTASRPQHF. Combining the CDR3 with reference TRBV5-8 and TRBJ1-5 gives the whole variable domain EAGVTQSPTHLIKTRGQQATLRCSPISGHTSVYWYQQALGLGLQFLLWYDEGEERNRGNFPPRFSGRQFPNYSSELNVNALELEDSALYLCASSSTGTASRPQHFGDGTRLSIL.

The chain is built from TRBV3-1 (or the pseudogene TRBV3-2) and TRBJ1-2; 9 bases align to TRBD1. The CDR3 spans 13 residues. Germline lookup yields CDR1 LGHDT and CDR2 YNNKEL (reference sequence). The V and J ends lost 4 bases and 9 bases, in that order; junction bases with no gene match: 6. DNA of the CDR3: TGTGCCAGCAGCCGAGACAGGGGGGAAAGCTACACCTTC. This translates into CASSRDRGESYTF.

The gene calls are TRBV4-3 and TRBJ1-3; no clear D. CDR3 size: 14 residues. V was cut by 4 bases and J by 1 base, with 8 bases left in between. Per the germline V gene, CDR1 is LGHNA and CDR2 is YSLEER. CDR3 region: CASSRTLSGNTIYF. The DNA of the CDR3 is TGCGCCAGCAGCCGTACATTATCTGGAAACACCATATATTTT.

The chain uses TRBV9 and TRBJ2-3, with D maybe TRBD2 (5 bases). Per the germline V gene, CDR1 is SGDLS and CDR2 is YYNGEE. The CDR3 sequence is 13 residues long. Trimming took 3 bases from V and 6 from J, leaving 11 bases between them. Here the CDR3 DNA reads TGTGCCAGCAGCGAAATAGACTACGATACGCAGTATTTT. It encodes CASSEIDYDTQYF.

The chain recombines TRBV3-1 (or the pseudogene TRBV3-2) with TRBJ1-1; D is perhaps TRBD1 (5 bases). Germline V CDR1 and CDR2: LGHDT, YNNKEL (reference sequence). The CDR3 contains 15 residues. V was pared by 1 base and J by 11 bases, with 20 bases between. CDR3 region: CASSQGLMGPGQAFF. CDR3 sequence (DNA): TGTGCCAGCAGCCAAGGCCTCATGGGACCTGGGCAGGCTTTCTTT.

This chain joins TRBV10-1 and TRBJ1-4; D uncertain. V was trimmed by 0 bases and J by 7 bases, leaving 12 bases between them. CDR1 WNHNN and CDR2 SYGVQD come from the germline V gene (reference sequence). The length of the CDR3 is 15 residues. CDR3 nucleotides: TGCGCCAGCAGTGAGTCGCCAGATTTTCGTGAAAAACTGTTTTTT. It is translated as CASSESPDFREKLFF.

The V and J genes are TRBV19 and TRBJ1-2; D remains ambiguous. V was shortened by 5 bases and J by 6 bases, with 10 bases between the two germline ends. Germline CDR1 reads LNHDA; CDR2 reads SQIVND (reference sequence). The CDR3 is 12 amino acids. The CDR3 region has the DNA TGTGCCAGTAGTGTTCCCGTGGATGGCTACACCTTC. Its protein is CASSVPVDGYTF.

Here the CDR3 reads CASSTTGGQRGQPQHF. DNA of the CDR3: TGTGCCAGTAGTACGACAGGGGGCCAACGGGGGCAGCCCCAGCATTTT. V usage is TRBV19 and J usage is TRBJ1-5; the match to TRBD1 covers 10 bases. CDR1 is LNHDA and CDR2 is SQIVND in the germline V gene (reference sequence). CDR3 length equals 16 residues. Germline trimming cut 4 bases from V and 7 bases from J; bases unmatched to any gene: 10.

The chain uses TRBV2 and TRBJ1-6; D is undetermined. Germline lookup yields CDR1 SNHLY and CDR2 FYNNEI. Between the trimmed V and J ends, which lost 6 bases and 13 bases, there was a span of 13 bases. This CDR3 spans 12 amino acids. CDR3 bases: TGTGCCAGCAGGGATCGATTGTCCCCCCTCCACTTT. Protein: CASRDRLSPLHF.

This chain connects TRBV6-5 to TRBJ2-1, with D perhaps given as TRBD1 or TRBD2 (5 bases each). V dropped 3 bases and J dropped 6 bases, with 18 bases sitting between them. Germline V gene lookup returns CDR1 MNHEY and CDR2 SVGAGI. The CDR3 has 16 residues. The CDR3 region is CASSYRGTKTGNEQFF. CDR3 DNA: TGTGCCAGCAGTTATCGTGGGACCAAGACCGGCAATGAGCAGTTCTTC.

V is TRBV10-1 and J is TRBJ1-5; TRBD1 agrees at 10 bases. Germline CDR1 reads WNHNN; CDR2 reads SYGVQD (reference sequence). The CDR3 contains 16 residues. The junction had 2 bases not matched to a gene; V was cut back by 0 bases and J by 3 bases. CDR3 nucleotides: TGCGCCAGCAGTGAGTCGGGGACAGGGGTCAATCAGCCCCAGCATTTT. Translation gives CASSESGTGVNQPQHF.

The chain couples TRBV7-8 to TRBJ2-3, with 9 bases matching TRBD2. V trimming: 4 bases; J trimming: 7 bases; junction bases outside the gene matches: 15. This CDR3 comprises 17 residues. Looked up from germline, CDR1 is SGHVS and CDR2 is FQNEAQ. In DNA, the CDR3 is TGTGCCAGCAGCTCCGTGGGCGGGGGGGACCCCTCTAATACGCAGTATTTT. It codes for CASSSVGGGDPSNTQYF.

This clone was observed a few times. The chain links TRBV7-8 to TRBJ1-5, with D maybe TRBD1 (5 bases). This CDR3 comprises 16 residues. The V gene's germline CDR1 is SGHVS and CDR2 FQNEAQ. Between the trimmed V and J ends, which lost 0 bases and 5 bases, there was a span of 14 bases. The DNA for the CDR3 is TGTGCCAGCAGCTTAGCCGGCGGAGGGGTGGATCAGCCCCAGCATTTT. Its protein is CASSLAGGGVDQPQHF.

This chain connects TRBV12-5 to TRBJ2-1; perhaps TRBD2 as D (6 bases). V was shortened by 1 base and J by 7 bases, with 14 bases between the two germline ends. Germline loops: CDR1 LGHNT, CDR2 FRNRAP. This CDR3 has 15 amino acids. CDR3 nucleotides: TGTGCTAGTGGTTTGGACGCGCGCCGGGGGAATGAGCAGTTCTTC. Its translation is CASGLDARRGNEQFF.

The gene calls are TRBV6-5 and TRBJ2-7; perhaps TRBD2 as D (6 bases). CDR1 and CDR2 (germline): MNHEY, SVGAGI. The CDR3 is 15 amino acids. Trimming removed 9 bases from V and 3 bases from J, with 21 bases in between. CDR3 DNA sequence: TGTGCCAGTTCCCCGAGGGCGGGGTTGGGCTACGAGCAGTACTTC. Protein sequence: CASSPRAGLGYEQYF.

V is TRBV24-1 and J is TRBJ1-5, with no clear D. The CDR3 totals 14 residues. Trimming pared 9 bases from V and 2 bases from J, leaving 13 bases between. Germline CDR1 is KGHDR and CDR2 is SFDVKD. As DNA, the CDR3 is TGTGCCACCTCAAGTCGGGGAGGCAATCAGCCCCAGCATTTT. Translating gives CATSSRGGNQPQHF.

The chain joins TRBV9 to TRBJ2-5, with 12 bases lining up with TRBD1. J gave up 6 bases and V 8 bases, and 11 bases lay outside the gene matches. Germline V gives CDR1 SGDLS, CDR2 YYNGEE. The CDR3 runs 15 residues. The DNA of the CDR3 is TGTGCCAGTACCGTAGGGGACAGGGGGCCTCAGACCCAGTACTTC. Protein product: CASTVGDRGPQTQYF. Looking up the rest from reference TRBV9 and TRBJ2-5 gives the full variable domain: DSGVTQTPKHLITATGQRVTLRCSPRSGDLSVYWYQQSLDQGLQFLIQYYNGEERAKGNILERFSAQQFPDLHSELNLSSLELGDSALYFCASTVGDRGPQTQYFGPGTRLLVL.

This chain uses TRBV6-5 with TRBJ1-4; D remains unclear. V was clipped by 5 bases and J by 8 bases, with 18 bases between them. CDR1 and CDR2 from the germline V gene are MNHEY and SVGAGI. The CDR3 length is 15 residues. The DNA of the CDR3 is TGTGCCAGCAGTACGAACAGCGCCGGGAACGAAAAACTGTTTTTT. Its translation is CASSTNSAGNEKLFF.

J is TRBJ2-3 and V is TRBV9; TRBD2 agrees at 10 bases. Trimming cost V 0 bases and J 2 bases; bases outside gene matches: 6. The CDR3 has 17 residues. Germline V gene data show CDR1 as SGDLS and CDR2 as YYNGEE. CDR3 bases: TGTGCCAGCAGCGTAGTAATAGCGGGGGGTGTCACAGATACGCAGTATTTT. It is translated as CASSVVIAGGVTDTQYF.

This clone was counted a single time. The rearrangement uses TRBV6-2 or TRBV6-3 and TRBJ2-5; 12 positions agree with TRBD2. V lost 5 bases and J lost 2; bases outside the gene matches: 6. The CDR3 contains 16 residues. In germline, CDR1 is MNHEY, CDR2 SVGEGT. CDR3 DNA sequence: TGTGCCAGCAGTCCAAGACTAGCGGGGGTACAAGAGACCCAGTACTTC. It yields the protein CASSPRLAGVQETQYF.

The chain recombines TRBV6-5 with TRBJ2-7, with 11 bases fitting TRBD1. Trimming took 6 bases from V and 5 from J; bases not matched to a gene: 6. The germline V gene encodes CDR1 MNHEY and CDR2 SVGAGI. This CDR3 contains 14 residues. CDR3 bases: TGTGCCAGCAGGACGGGACAGGGGGGGAACGAGCAGTACTTC. Residues: CASRTGQGGNEQYF.